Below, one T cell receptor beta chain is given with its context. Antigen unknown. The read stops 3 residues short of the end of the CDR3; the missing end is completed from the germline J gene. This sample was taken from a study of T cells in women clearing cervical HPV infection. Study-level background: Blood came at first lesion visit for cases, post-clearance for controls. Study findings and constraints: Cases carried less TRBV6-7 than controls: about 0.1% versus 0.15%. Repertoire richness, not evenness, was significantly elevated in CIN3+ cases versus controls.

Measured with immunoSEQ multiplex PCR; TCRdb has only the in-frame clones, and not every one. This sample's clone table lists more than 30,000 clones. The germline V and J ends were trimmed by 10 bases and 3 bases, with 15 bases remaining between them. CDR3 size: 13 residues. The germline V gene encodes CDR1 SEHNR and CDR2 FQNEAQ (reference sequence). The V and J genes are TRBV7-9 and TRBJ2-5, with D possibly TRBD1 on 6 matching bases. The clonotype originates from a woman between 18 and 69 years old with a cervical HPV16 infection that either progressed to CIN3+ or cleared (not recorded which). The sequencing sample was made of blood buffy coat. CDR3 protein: CAKAKEGEETQYF. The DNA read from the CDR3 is TGTGCCAAAGCAAAAGAGGGGGAAGAGACC.